These 29 T cell receptor beta chains were sequenced from one sample in a study of early T cells in non-severe SARS-CoV-2 infection. From the 5' RACE reads, TCRdb called clonotypes with MiXCR, one entry per CDR3 protein. Among about 81,000 distinct CDR3 sequences listed, 5% to 6.5% were seen once. Sequenced material: whole blood. The receptors come from an adult who was a healthcare worker with PCR-confirmed SARS-CoV-2 infection or an uninfected control (not recorded which).

This clonotype was seen more than once but under ten times. In nucleotides, the CDR3 is TGCGCCAGCAGTAAACCACCCGAGACAGGGAGGCAGTTCTTC. Protein product: CASSKPPETGRQFF. The chain combines TRBV10-2 with TRBJ2-1; 7 nucleotides match TRBD1. The CDR3 is 14 residues long. V gave up 5 bases and J gave up 12 bases; unmatched junction bases: 13. Looked up from germline, CDR1 is WSHSY and CDR2 is SAAADI.

This clonotype was detected ten times or more. The rearrangement uses TRBV7-2 and TRBJ1-1; D is possibly TRBD1 (5 bases). V lost 1 base, J lost 6 bases, and 15 bases lay in between. Germline CDR1 reads SGHTA; CDR2 reads FQGNSA. CDR3 length equals 15 residues. For the CDR3, the DNA is TGTGCCAGCAGCTTAGTGGGGCAGGGTCGGTCTGAAGCTTTCTTT. It is translated as CASSLVGQGRSEAFF.

The chain recombines TRBV6-1 with TRBJ1-5; a weak D match, TRBD1 (5 bases). This CDR3 spans 14 amino acids. The germline CDR1 and CDR2 sequences are MNHNS and SASEGT. Trimming shortened V by 8 bases and J by 3 bases, and 14 bases separated the two germline ends. The CDR3 sequence is CASVVDSHNQPQHF. The CDR3 DNA reads as TGTGCCAGCGTTGTCGACAGTCACAATCAGCCCCAGCATTTT.

This clonotype was seen repeatedly, ten times or more. The rearrangement links TRBV7-8 to TRBJ2-3, with D tentatively TRBD2 (5 bases). The CDR3 runs to 15 residues. Germline V lookup: CDR1 SGHVS, CDR2 FQNEAQ. Trimming took 4 bases from V and 6 from J, leaving 17 bases between them. This CDR3 reads CASSSQPGPGDTQYF. The CDR3 coding sequence is TGTGCCAGCAGCTCCCAACCGGGCCCGGGGGATACGCAGTATTTT.

Many counts were recorded for this clonotype. The chain joins TRBV11-2 to TRBJ2-1, with D perhaps matching TRBD1 (6 bases). This CDR3 is built from 14 residues. The ends were cut back, 3 bases at V and 5 bases at J, with 11 bases in the middle. Germline lookup yields CDR1 SGHAT and CDR2 FQNNGV. The CDR3 sequence is CASSFTDRNNEQFF. Here the CDR3 DNA reads TGTGCCAGCAGCTTTACGGACAGAAACAATGAGCAGTTCTTC.

This clonotype was detected many times. V usage is TRBV3-1 and J usage is TRBJ1-1; no firm D call. This CDR3 comprises 11 residues. Trimming pared 1 base from V and 4 bases from J, leaving 1 base between. CDR1 is LGHDT, CDR2 YNNKEL, per germline (reference sequence). CDR3 DNA sequence: TGTGCCAGCAGCCAAGCCACTGAAGCTTTCTTT. Translated, it gives CASSQATEAFF.

The sample holds many counts of this clonotype. CDR3 DNA: TGTGCCAGCAGCCCAGGGACAGGCCGAGAGTTCGGAGACGGCTACACCTTC. This gives the protein CASSPGTGREFGDGYTF. This sequence joins TRBV3-1 and TRBJ1-2; 8 bases are a match to TRBD1. The CDR3 runs 17 residues. Germline V gene sequence: CDR1 LGHDT, CDR2 YNNKEL (reference sequence). V gave up 4 bases and J gave up 8 bases; unmatched junction bases: 18.

This clonotype was detected many times. The chain has TRBV7-2 and TRBJ1-2; D gene ambiguous. The germline gives CDR1 SGHTA, CDR2 FQGNSA. There are 15 residues in the CDR3. Between the trimmed V and J ends, which lost 2 bases and 6 bases, there was a span of 16 bases. The chain's CDR3 is CASSLRGLGLDGYTF. The DNA for the CDR3 is TGTGCCAGCAGCTTAAGAGGGCTAGGGTTGGATGGCTACACCTTC. Supplemented by reference TRBV7-2 and TRBJ1-2, the full variable domain reads GAGVSQSPSNKVTEKGKDVELRCDPISGHTALYWYRQSLGQGLEFLIYFQGNSAPDKSGLPSDRFSAERTGGSVSTLTIQRTQQEDSAVYLCASSLRGLGLDGYTFGSGTRLTVV.

In its sample, this clonotype was seen many times. This chain uses TRBV6-5 with TRBJ1-5, with TRBD1 identical over 9 bases. Germline CDR1 and CDR2: MNHEY and SVGAGI. After removal of 5 bases from V and 2 bases from J, the junction contained 10 bases not matched to a gene. The CDR3 contains 17 residues. The CDR3: CASSLGTGRGGNQPQHF. The CDR3 DNA follows: TGTGCCAGCAGTCTAGGGACAGGGAGGGGTGGCAATCAGCCCCAGCATTTT.

Many counts were recorded for this clonotype. The chain recombines TRBV6-4 with TRBJ2-2; D is ambiguous. V gave up 6 bases and J gave up 2 bases, with 13 bases separating them. The CDR3 has 15 residues. CDR1 and CDR2 (germline): MRHNA, SNTAGT. CDR3 sequence: CASRRAPDNTGELFF. For the CDR3, the DNA is TGTGCCAGCAGACGGGCTCCAGATAACACCGGGGAGCTGTTTTTT.

The V gene is TRBV5-6, the J gene TRBJ2-1; 9 nucleotides align to TRBD2. The CDR3 is 14 amino acids. Germline CDR1 SGHDT, CDR2 YYEEEE. V lost 7 bases to trimming and J lost 2 bases; unmatched junction nucleotides: 4. The CDR3 protein is CASRAGGTYNEQFF. The CDR3 nucleotides read TGTGCCAGCCGAGCGGGGGGAACCTACAATGAGCAGTTCTTC.

The genes are TRBV6-1 and TRBJ2-1; 8 bases are shared with TRBD2. The CDR3 is made up of 14 amino acids. Germline loops: CDR1 MNHNS, CDR2 SASEGT. With 6 bases clipped from V and 7 bases from J, the junction kept 8 bases outside the gene matches. CDR3 in DNA: TGTGCCAGCAGATGGACTACGGGGGGGAATGAGCAGTTCTTC. This codes for CASRWTTGGNEQFF.

J is TRBJ1-1 and V is TRBV20-1; weak D call: TRBD1 (5 bases). CDR3 length: 15 amino acids. Trimming pared 0 bases from V and 4 bases from J, leaving 15 bases between. Germline V gene lookup returns CDR1 DFQATT and CDR2 SNEGSKA (reference sequence). DNA for the CDR3: TGCAGTGCTAGAGATTGGGGGGGGAGCGCCACTGAAGCTTTCTTT. This codes for CSARDWGGSATEAFF.

This clonotype occurred once. This chain joins TRBV7-9 and TRBJ1-1, with D maybe TRBD1 (6 bases). Germline CDR1 SEHNR, CDR2 FQNEAQ (reference sequence). V gave up 5 bases and J gave up 7 bases, with 11 bases separating them. CDR3 length: 12 residues. This CDR3 is CASSLTGNEAFF. The CDR3 nucleotides read TGTGCCAGCAGCCTTACAGGGAATGAAGCTTTCTTT.

This chain joins TRBV4-1 and TRBJ2-1; 10 nucleotides line up with TRBD2. The junction had 4 bases not matched to a gene; V was cut back by 1 base and J by 7 bases. Germline V CDR1 and CDR2: MGHRA, YSYEKL. The CDR3 loop spans 15 amino acids. Written as DNA, the CDR3 is TGCGCCAGCAGCCAAGGAGCGGGGGGGCGTAATGAGCAGTTCTTC. Residues: CASSQGAGGRNEQFF.

The rearrangement joins TRBV19 to TRBJ1-5; 7 bases align to TRBD1. This CDR3 has 15 amino acids. Trimming cost V 3 bases and J 1 base; bases outside gene matches: 3. Germline loops: CDR1 LNHDA, CDR2 SQIVND (reference sequence). The DNA for the CDR3 is TGTGCCAGTAGTATGGGCAGGGGGAGCAATCAGCCCCAGCATTTT. As protein: CASSMGRGSNQPQHF.

At least ten counts were recorded for this clonotype. The chain joins TRBV28 to TRBJ2-5, with 12 bases aligning to TRBD1. Trimming cost V 6 bases and J 5 bases; bases outside gene matches: 7. This CDR3 region has 15 residues. Germline V lookup: CDR1 MDHEN, CDR2 SYDVKM. The CDR3: CASRPGTGGAETQYF. The CDR3 DNA follows: TGTGCCAGCAGGCCCGGGACAGGGGGCGCCGAGACCCAGTACTTC. The variable domain in full, completed from reference TRBV28 and TRBJ2-5, reads DVKVTQSSRYLVKRTGEKVFLECVQDMDHENMFWYRQDPGLGLRLIYFSYDVKMKEKGDIPEGYSVSREKKERFSLILESASTNQTSMYLCASRPGTGGAETQYFGPGTRLLVL.

This clonotype was seen a few times. The chain combines TRBV20-1 with TRBJ1-6, with no clear D. Germline CDR1 reads DFQATT; CDR2 reads SNEGSKA (reference sequence). V gave up 4 bases and J gave up 5 bases, with 9 bases separating them. CDR3 length: 13 amino acids. DNA of the CDR3: TGCAGTGCTAACGTCCTGAATAATTCACCCCTCCACTTT. This encodes CSANVLNNSPLHF.

This clonotype has more than one count but fewer than ten. The chain is built from TRBV29-1 and TRBJ2-6; no definite D call. CDR3 length: 15 residues. The V gene lost 7 bases and the J gene lost 0 bases, with 13 bases spanning the gap. CDR1 is SQVTM and CDR2 is ANQGSEA in the germline V gene. CDR3 protein: CSASDESSGANVLTF. The CDR3 DNA is TGCAGCGCCTCAGACGAGAGCTCTGGGGCCAACGTCCTGACTTTC.

This clonotype showed up many times. The chain uses TRBV6-5 and TRBJ2-3, with D hard to call. The CDR3 sequence is 14 residues long. Germline V gives CDR1 MNHEY, CDR2 SVGAGI. V was trimmed by 5 bases and J by 1 base, leaving 10 bases between them. As DNA, the CDR3 is TGTGCCAGCAGTCGGATGCCCCGCACAGATACGCAGTATTTT. Translation gives CASSRMPRTDTQYF.

V usage is TRBV7-9 and J usage is TRBJ2-2, with 12 bases matching TRBD1. V was clipped by 5 bases and J by 2 bases; unmatched bases: 18. Germline-derived CDR1 and CDR2 are SEHNR and FQNEAQ (reference sequence). The CDR3 consists of 21 residues. Here the CDR3 DNA reads TGTGCCAGCAGCACCCCGGGACAGGGGGCGGGCAAGCGGAGAAACACCGGGGAGCTGTTTTTT. Amino acid sequence: CASSTPGQGAGKRRNTGELFF.

The table lists this clonotype with a few counts. V is TRBV5-1 and J is TRBJ2-1; D uncertain. In germline, CDR1 is SGHRS, CDR2 YFSETQ. This CDR3 is 13 amino acids long. V was shortened by 0 bases and J by 10 bases, with 11 bases between the two germline ends. In DNA, the CDR3 is TGCGCCAGCAGCTTGGCCGTCTCTTCGGAGCAGTTCTTC. It is translated as CASSLAVSSEQFF.

This clonotype has at least ten counts. The chain uses TRBV5-6 and TRBJ2-1; D is perhaps TRBD1 or TRBD2 (5 bases each). The V gene's germline CDR1 is SGHDT and CDR2 YYEEEE. This CDR3 region has 17 residues. The V end lost 4 bases, the J end lost 2 bases, and 19 bases lay between the germline ends. The CDR3 is CASSPTTRDVAYNEQFF. In DNA form, the CDR3 reads TGTGCCAGCAGCCCTACAACCCGGGACGTAGCCTACAATGAGCAGTTCTTC. Complete variable domain (other parts from reference TRBV5-6 and TRBJ2-1): DAGVTQSPTHLIKTRGQQVTLRCSPKSGHDTVSWYQQALGQGPQFIFQYYEEEERQRGNFPDRFSGHQFPNYSSELNVNALLLGDSALYLCASSPTTRDVAYNEQFFGPGTRLTVL.

The rearrangement links TRBV12-3 or TRBV12-4 to TRBJ1-5; D not certain. The CDR3 is 15 amino acids. Trimming removed 1 base at V and 4 bases at J, with 11 bases between. The CDR3: CASSLGGGRNQPQHF. In nucleotides, the CDR3 is TGTGCCAGCAGTTTAGGAGGTGGGCGAAATCAGCCCCAGCATTTT.

CDR3 nucleotides: TGCAGCGCCTCCTTGGGCGGGAGGCCGCGAAATGAGCAGTTCTTC. Amino acids: CSASLGGRPRNEQFF. This chain links TRBV29-1 with TRBJ2-1; 8 nucleotides match TRBD2. CDR1 is SQVTM and CDR2 is ANQGSEA in the germline V gene. The CDR3 extends over 15 amino acids. J lost 7 bases, V lost 7 bases, and 15 bases had no gene match.

This clonotype was seen at least ten times. This chain uses TRBV19 with TRBJ2-2; 8 nucleotides match TRBD1. The CDR3 is 15 amino acids. The V gene end was trimmed by 6 bases and the J gene end by 3 bases; junction bases not matched to a gene: 6. Germline CDR1 is LNHDA and CDR2 is SQIVND (reference sequence). The CDR3 loop is CASRTGARHTGELFF. In nucleotides, the CDR3 is TGTGCCAGTAGGACAGGGGCCCGACACACCGGGGAGCTGTTTTTT.

This clonotype occurred a few times. The V call is TRBV11-2, the J call TRBJ2-5, with a weak D call TRBD2 (6 bases). With 5 bases removed from V and 3 bases from J, the gap between germline ends came to 13 bases. Germline values: CDR1 SGHAT, CDR2 FQNNGV. The CDR3 runs 14 residues. In DNA form, the CDR3 reads TGTGCCAGCAGCCCCCGGCCGGGGGAAGAGACCCAGTACTTC. The encoded protein is CASSPRPGEETQYF.

This clonotype was seen more than once but under ten times. The genes are TRBV12-3 or TRBV12-4 and TRBJ1-2, with 8 positions matching TRBD1. The CDR3 has 15 residues. Trimming took 5 bases from V and 8 from J; bases not matched to a gene: 13. CDR3 bases: TGTGCCAGCAGTAGGACAGGGTCCCCCCTTTGGGGCTACACCTTC. It is translated as CASSRTGSPLWGYTF.

The genes are TRBV29-1 and TRBJ2-1, with 11 bases matching TRBD2. Looked up from germline, CDR1 is SQVTM and CDR2 is ANQGSEA. J lost 3 bases, V lost 4 bases, and 8 bases had no gene match. There are 16 residues in the CDR3. The CDR3 DNA reads TGCAGCGTTGGGTTCCTAGCGGGGGGACTCTACAATGAGCAGTTCTTC. Translation: CSVGFLAGGLYNEQFF.